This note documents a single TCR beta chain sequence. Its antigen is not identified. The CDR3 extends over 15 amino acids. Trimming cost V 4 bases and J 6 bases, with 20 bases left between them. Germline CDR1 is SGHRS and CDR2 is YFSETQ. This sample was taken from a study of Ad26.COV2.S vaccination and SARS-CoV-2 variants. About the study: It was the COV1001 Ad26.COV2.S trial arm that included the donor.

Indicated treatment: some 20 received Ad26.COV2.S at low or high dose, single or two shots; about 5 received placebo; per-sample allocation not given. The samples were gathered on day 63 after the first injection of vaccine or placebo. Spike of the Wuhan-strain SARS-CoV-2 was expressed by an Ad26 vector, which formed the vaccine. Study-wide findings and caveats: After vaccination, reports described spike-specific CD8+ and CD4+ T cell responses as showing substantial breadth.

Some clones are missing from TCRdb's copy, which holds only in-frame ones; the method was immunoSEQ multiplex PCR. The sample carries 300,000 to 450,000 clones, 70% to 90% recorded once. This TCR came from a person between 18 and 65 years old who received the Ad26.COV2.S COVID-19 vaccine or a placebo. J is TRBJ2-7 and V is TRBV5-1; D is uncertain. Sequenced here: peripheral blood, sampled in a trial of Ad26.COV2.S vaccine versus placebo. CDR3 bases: TGCGCCAGCAGCAGGGTCCCCAATGAAGCTTCCGAGCAGTACTTC. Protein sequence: CASSRVPNEASEQYF.